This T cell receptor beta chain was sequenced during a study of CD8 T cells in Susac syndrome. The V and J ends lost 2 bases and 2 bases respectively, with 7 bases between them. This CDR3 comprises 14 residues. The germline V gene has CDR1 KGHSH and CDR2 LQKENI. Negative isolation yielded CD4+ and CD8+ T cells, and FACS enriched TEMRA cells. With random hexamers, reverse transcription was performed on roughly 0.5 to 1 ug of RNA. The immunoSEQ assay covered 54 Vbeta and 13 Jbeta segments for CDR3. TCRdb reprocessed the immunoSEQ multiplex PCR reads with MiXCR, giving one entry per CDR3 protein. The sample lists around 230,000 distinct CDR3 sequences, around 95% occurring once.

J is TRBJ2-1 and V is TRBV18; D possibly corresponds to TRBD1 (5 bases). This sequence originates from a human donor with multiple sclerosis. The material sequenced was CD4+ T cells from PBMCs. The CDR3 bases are TGTGCCAGCTCACCAGGGGCGGCCTACAATGAGCAGTTCTTC. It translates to CASSPGAAYNEQFF.